This note documents a single T cell receptor beta chain sequence. As yet, its antigen is unknown. This entry is derived from a study of T cell responses to AZD1222 COVID-19 vaccine. Study results and caveats: Among the donors, most were white British and more were female, and clonal diversity was possibly underestimated. Sampling that yielded the repertoires occurred only after the peak T cell response.

The CDR3 is 13 residues long. Germline lookup yields CDR1 ENHRY and CDR2 SYGVKD. V lost 4 bases and J lost 6, with 12 bases in between. Assay: immunoSEQ multiplex PCR; the TCRdb copy retains only in-frame clones and omits some. The table includes roughly 60,000 clones, over 65% detected once. This TCR derives from an adult who received the AZD1222 COVID-19 vaccine. Here the sequenced sample was peripheral blood, taken 28 days after the second AZD1222 dose. The chain has TRBV10-3 and TRBJ1-2; TRBD1 is a possible D gene (5 bases). The CDR3 DNA follows: TGTGCCATCAGTGTTGAGGGGAAGGATGGCTACACCTTC. It encodes CAISVEGKDGYTF.